The clone carrying this T cell receptor beta chain was seen only a few times. Its antigen is not known. This sample was included in a study of beta chain features in type 1 diabetes. The CDR3 is 14 amino acids. Germline V gives CDR1 SGHDN, CDR2 FVKESK. V was clipped by 4 bases and J by 5 bases; unmatched bases: 5. Study-level points and caveats: VDJ junctions sequenced from type 1 diabetes patients showed fewer insertions and more deletions. A potential PCR bias toward shorter templates would be equal in patient and control samples. All four CD4+ subsets of Type 1 diabetes patients contained TCRB CDR3s that were moderately but significantly shorter.

The isolated RNA, all of it, was reverse transcribed, so expressed TCRB transcripts were what got sequenced. The assay was immunoSEQ multiplex PCR, and TCRdb's table has in-frame clones only and misses some. The data show around 70,000 clones, with around 49% seen just once and about 0.74% held by the top ten. This receptor was identified in a young man with type 1 diabetes. The rearrangement joins TRBV14 to TRBJ2-3; 8 nucleotides align to TRBD2. The sample consisted of central memory CD4+ T cells from blood. The DNA for the CDR3 is TGTGCCAGCAGCCCGGAGCGGGGGCGAGATACGCAGTATTTT. It encodes CASSPERGRDTQYF. Combining the CDR3 with reference TRBV14 and TRBJ2-3 gives the whole variable domain EAGVTQFPSHSVIEKGQTVTLRCDPISGHDNLYWYRRVMGKEIKFLLHFVKESKQDESGMPNNRFLAERTGGTYSTLKVQPAELEDSGVYFCASSPERGRDTQYFGPGTRLTVL.